This TCR beta chain emerged from a study of control samples from healthy donors and cancer patients. TCRdb keeps only in-frame clones here, not all; method: immunoSEQ multiplex PCR. Among some 120,000 clones listed, more than 85% were seen once. Germline lookup yields CDR1 MNHEY and CDR2 SVGAGI. V was pared by 0 bases and J by 4 bases, with 12 bases between. The CDR3 has 15 amino acids. The receptor's source is a middle-aged man with head and neck cancer. Sequenced input: PBMCs. This chain uses TRBV6-5 with TRBJ1-2; TRBD1 is a possible D gene (5 bases). The CDR3 region is CASSYSIEGSYGYTF. The CDR3 region has the DNA TGTGCCAGCAGTTACTCGATCGAGGGGAGCTATGGCTACACCTTC.